The 6 T cell receptor beta chains reported below all come from one sample, sequenced in a study of memory B cells and T cells in multiple sclerosis. Here immunoSEQ multiplex PCR was the method, and the copy in TCRdb shows in-frame clones only, minus some. Of 15,000 or so clones listed, about 70% are singletons. Specimen: memory (CD45RO+) CD4+ T cells from blood. These receptors were collected from a human donor with multiple sclerosis.

This clone was found a few times. The chain combines TRBV15 with TRBJ2-1; 11 bases align to TRBD2. CDR1 is LNHNV, CDR2 YYDKDF, per germline (reference sequence). The CDR3 sequence is 16 residues long. V was clipped by 3 bases and J by 6 bases; unmatched bases: 7. The CDR3: CATSSELSGRVNEQFF. DNA of the CDR3: TGTGCCACCAGCAGTGAGCTTAGCGGGAGGGTCAATGAGCAGTTCTTC.

The DNA of the CDR3 is TGTGCCACAGGGACAGCCTGGGATACGCAGTATTTT. Amino acids: CATGTAWDTQYF. The chain has TRBV15 and TRBJ2-3; 7 bases align to TRBD1. The germline V gene encodes CDR1 LNHNV and CDR2 YYDKDF (reference sequence). J was trimmed by 6 bases and V by 9 bases; bases with no gene match: 6. The CDR3 is made up of 12 amino acids.

The V and J genes are TRBV4-2 and TRBJ2-5, with 7 positions matching TRBD1. The CDR3 contains 14 residues. The germline CDR1 and CDR2 sequences are LGHNA and YNFKEQ. With V trimmed by 4 bases and J by 3 bases, 5 bases remained unmatched. The CDR3 DNA follows: TGTGCCAGCAGCCCACAAGGGACAGAAGAGACCCAGTACTTC. It codes for CASSPQGTEETQYF.

This rearrangement joins TRBV30 to TRBJ1-1; 8 bases fit TRBD1. The ends lost 3 bases at V and 2 bases at J; junction bases unmatched: 5. The CDR3 is 14 amino acids. Germline V gene data show CDR1 as GTSNPN and CDR2 as SVGIG (reference sequence). CDR3 nucleotide sequence: TGTGCCTGGAGCCCGGGACAGGTTAACACTGAAGCTTTCTTT. This codes for CAWSPGQVNTEAFF.

This chain uses TRBV9 with TRBJ2-7; 13 bases align to TRBD2. The germline CDR1 and CDR2 sequences are SGDLS and YYNGEE. The CDR3 has 14 residues. V shed 7 bases and J 5 bases; nucleotides not matched to a gene: 6. CDR3 nucleotides: TGTGCCAGCGCTCGACTAGCGGGAGGCCACGAGCAGTACTTC. This encodes CASARLAGGHEQYF.

This clone has a single count. The V and J genes are TRBV29-1 and TRBJ1-2; 7 nucleotides match TRBD1. The CDR3 sequence is 14 residues long. CDR1 and CDR2 (germline): SQVTM, ANQGSEA. Trimming at V came to 0 bases and at J to 6 bases, leaving 7 bases not matched to a gene. The CDR3 spells CSVEDRRQGDGYTF. CDR3 bases: TGCAGCGTTGAAGATCGTCGGCAGGGGGATGGCTACACCTTC.